This record looks at one TCR beta chain sequence and its context. What it binds is unknown. This sample is part of a study of shared clonotypes between healthy human individuals. Study outcomes and limitations: Shared across four donors were around 5% of the naive CD4 clonotypes. The genetic and exposure-history diversity represented was limited by few donors.

Only in-frame clones appear in the TCRdb table, and some are missing; sequencing was by immunoSEQ multiplex PCR. The sample shows 1.4 million or so clones, approximately 98.5% of them seen only once. Healthy HIV-negative adults without recent acute infections or vaccinations served as donors. Germline CDR1 is MDHEN and CDR2 is SYDVKM. V shed 3 bases, J shed 5 bases, and the junction held 7 bases outside the gene matches. The CDR3 totals 15 residues. This sequence was found in a man aged 30-40 years in good health. Sequencing input: naive CD4+ T cells sorted from blood. Subset reported: CD45RA+ positively selected. The chain employs TRBV28 and TRBJ2-7; 10 nucleotides agree with TRBD1. The CDR3 coding sequence is TGTGCCAGCAGTTTCCTCGGACAGGGGGTTGACGAGCAGTACTTC. Translation gives CASSFLGQGVDEQYF.